This T cell receptor beta chain was captured by sequencing in a study of blood T cells in healthy people across ages. Comment on this clonotype: At one end the junction does not follow the germline gene, possibly because of a read error.

Germline values: CDR1 DFQATT, CDR2 SNEGSKA (reference sequence). The CDR3 is 14 amino acids. Together with a sample-barcoded 5' primer, a J-beta primer mix was included in a second PCR lasting about 7 to 12 cycles. TCRdb reprocessed the 5' RACE reads via MiXCR and lists one record per CDR3 protein. The sample has 650,000 to 1,000,000 distinct CDR3 sequences; 30% to 45% are singletons. This receptor was identified in a man between 18 and 35 years old in good health. Sequencing used blood. The chain joins TRBV20-1 to TRBJ1-2; perhaps TRBD1 as D (5 bases). CDR3 sequence reads: CSARVGALKDGHTF. In DNA form, the CDR3 reads TGCAGTGCTAGAGTTGGGGCCCTTAAGGATGGCCACACCTTC.